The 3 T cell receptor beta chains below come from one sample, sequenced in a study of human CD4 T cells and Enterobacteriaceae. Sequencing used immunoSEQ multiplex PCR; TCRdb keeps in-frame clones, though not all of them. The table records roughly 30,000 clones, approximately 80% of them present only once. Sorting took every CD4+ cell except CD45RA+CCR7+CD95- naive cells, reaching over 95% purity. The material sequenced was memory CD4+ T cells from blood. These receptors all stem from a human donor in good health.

Written as DNA, the CDR3 is TGTGCCTGGAGTCGTGGGCCGGGGGAGCAGTACTTC. This codes for CAWSRGPGEQYF. The chain uses TRBV30 and TRBJ2-7; D might be TRBD2 (5 bases). The V and J ends lost 2 bases and 7 bases respectively, with 12 bases between them. CDR3 length: 12 residues. Germline loops: CDR1 GTSNPN, CDR2 SVGIG (reference sequence).

For the CDR3, the DNA is TGTGCCAGCAGCCGACCGACAGGCTATGGCTACACCTTC. This encodes CASSRPTGYGYTF. The chain employs TRBV14 and TRBJ1-2, with TRBD1 as a possible D gene (6 bases). The germline gives CDR1 SGHDN, CDR2 FVKESK. The CDR3 extends over 13 amino acids. V was pared by 4 bases and J by 4 bases, with 10 bases between.

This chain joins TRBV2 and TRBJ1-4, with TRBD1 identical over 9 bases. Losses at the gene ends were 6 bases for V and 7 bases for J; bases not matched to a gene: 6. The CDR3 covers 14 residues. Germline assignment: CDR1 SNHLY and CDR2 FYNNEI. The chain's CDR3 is CASSSDRGFEKLFF. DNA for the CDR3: TGTGCCAGCAGCTCCGACAGGGGGTTTGAAAAACTGTTTTTT.